The T cell receptor beta chain described here comes from a study of breast tumors, draining lymph nodes, adjacent tissues. Per germline, CDR1 MNHEY and CDR2 SMNVEV (reference sequence). The V gene end was trimmed by 2 bases and the J gene end by 5 bases; junction bases not matched to a gene: 6. This CDR3 is 15 amino acids long. This clonotype was counted many times. TCRdb fed the multiplex PCR reads into MiXCR, producing one record per CDR3 protein. The sample records about 25,000 distinct CDR3 sequences, less than 25% being singletons. The gene calls are TRBV27 and TRBJ2-1, with 7 nucleotides matching TRBD1. Sequenced sample: breast tumor tissue. The TCR was taken from a female donor with breast cancer. Some clones in this sample may be carry-over from other donors' samples. The CDR3 coding sequence is TGTGCCAGCAGTTTAACCCGGGACAGTCACAATGAGCAGTTCTTC. Translated: CASSLTRDSHNEQFF.